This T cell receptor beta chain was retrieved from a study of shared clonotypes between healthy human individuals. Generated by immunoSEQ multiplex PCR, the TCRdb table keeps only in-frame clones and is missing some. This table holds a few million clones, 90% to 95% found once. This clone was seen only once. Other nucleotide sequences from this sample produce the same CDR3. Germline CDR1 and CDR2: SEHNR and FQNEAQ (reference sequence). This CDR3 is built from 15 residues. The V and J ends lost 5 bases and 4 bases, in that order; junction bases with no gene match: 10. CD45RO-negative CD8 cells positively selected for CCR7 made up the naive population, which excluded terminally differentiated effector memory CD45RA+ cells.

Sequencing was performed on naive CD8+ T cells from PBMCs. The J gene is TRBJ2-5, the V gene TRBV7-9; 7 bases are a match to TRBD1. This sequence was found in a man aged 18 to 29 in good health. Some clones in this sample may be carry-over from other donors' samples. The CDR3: CASSLRTGARETQYF. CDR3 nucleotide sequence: TGTGCCAGCAGCCTTAGGACAGGAGCTCGAGAGACCCAGTACTTC.